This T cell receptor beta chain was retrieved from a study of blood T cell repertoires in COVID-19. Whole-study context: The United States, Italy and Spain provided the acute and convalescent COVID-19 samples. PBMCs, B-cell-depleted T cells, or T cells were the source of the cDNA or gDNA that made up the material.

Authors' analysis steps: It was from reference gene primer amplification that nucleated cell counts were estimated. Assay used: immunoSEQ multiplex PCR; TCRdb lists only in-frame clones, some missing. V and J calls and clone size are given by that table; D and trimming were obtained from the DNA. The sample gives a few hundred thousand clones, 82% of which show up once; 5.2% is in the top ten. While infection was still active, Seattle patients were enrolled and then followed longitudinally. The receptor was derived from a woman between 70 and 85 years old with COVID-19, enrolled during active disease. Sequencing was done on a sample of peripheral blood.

In DNA, the CDR3 is TGTGCCAGCAGACAATCCGGTAGCGGGAGAGGAGAGACCCAGTACTTC. It codes for CASRQSGSGRGETQYF. V and J are TRBV28 and TRBJ2-5; 9 bases fit TRBD2. The CDR3 runs to 16 residues. CDR1 and CDR2 from the germline V gene are MDHEN and SYDVKM. V lost 6 bases, J lost 4 bases, and 12 bases stayed unmatched.